The present entry profiles one T cell receptor beta chain with its context. Trimming cost V 3 bases and J 8 bases; bases outside gene matches: 5. CDR1 and CDR2 from the germline V gene are KGHDR and SFDVKD. The CDR3 loop spans 13 amino acids. How the authors handled the data: Reference gene primer amplification yielded estimated nucleated cell counts. Method: immunoSEQ multiplex PCR; TCRdb's copy keeps in-frame clones and lacks some. V, J and clone size derive from that table, while D and trimming were established from the DNA sequence. The repertoire holds about 26,000 clones, with about nine tenths as singletons. The sample belongs to a study of blood T cell repertoires in COVID-19. Study overall: Collection of acute and convalescent COVID-19 samples took place in the United States, Italy and Spain. From T cells, B-cell-depleted T cells, or PBMCs came the material, which was cDNA or gDNA.

Sequenced: peripheral blood. The V and J genes are TRBV24-1 and TRBJ1-2, with TRBD1 identical over 7 bases. The sequence was obtained from a human donor in a cohort sampled during active COVID-19. The CDR3 spells CATSDQQGRGYTF. In nucleotides, the CDR3 is TGTGCCACCAGTGATCAACAGGGGAGGGGCTACACCTTC.